This T cell receptor (beta chain) was sequenced for a study of lymphopenia after photon versus proton radiotherapy. Overall study findings and caveats: Post-nadir TCR diversity decline inversely tracked overall survival among those who died.

Regarding this clone: The antigen remains unidentified.

CDR1 and CDR2 (germline): MDHEN, SYDVKM. With 8 bases removed from V and 4 bases from J, the gap between germline ends came to 12 bases. The CDR3 contains 12 residues. The repertoire was sequenced with immunoSEQ multiplex PCR; TCRdb's copy has only in-frame clones and lacks some. The repertoire consists of over 40,000 clones, with 92% occurring once and the leading ten covering approximately 19%. The receptor was isolated from a woman in her forties with cholangiocarcinoma. Sequences were derived from peripheral blood, sampled from a patient treated with photon-based radiotherapy. The V gene is TRBV28, the J gene TRBJ2-7; D is perhaps TRBD1 (5 bases). Here the CDR3 DNA reads TGTGCCAGCCAGACAGTAAAATACGAGCAGTACTTC. This encodes CASQTVKYEQYF.